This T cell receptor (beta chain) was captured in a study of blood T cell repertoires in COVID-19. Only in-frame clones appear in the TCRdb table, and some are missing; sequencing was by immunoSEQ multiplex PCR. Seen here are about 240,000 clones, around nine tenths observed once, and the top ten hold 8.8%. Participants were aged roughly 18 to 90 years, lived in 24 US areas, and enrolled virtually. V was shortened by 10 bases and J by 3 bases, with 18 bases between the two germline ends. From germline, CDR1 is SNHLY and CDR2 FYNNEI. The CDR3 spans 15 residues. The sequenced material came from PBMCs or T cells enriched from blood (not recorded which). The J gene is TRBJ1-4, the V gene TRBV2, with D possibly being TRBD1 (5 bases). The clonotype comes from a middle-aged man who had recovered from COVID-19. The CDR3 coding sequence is TGTGCCACCATAGATTCGACAGTTCCTAATGAAAAACTGTTTTTT. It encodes CATIDSTVPNEKLFF.